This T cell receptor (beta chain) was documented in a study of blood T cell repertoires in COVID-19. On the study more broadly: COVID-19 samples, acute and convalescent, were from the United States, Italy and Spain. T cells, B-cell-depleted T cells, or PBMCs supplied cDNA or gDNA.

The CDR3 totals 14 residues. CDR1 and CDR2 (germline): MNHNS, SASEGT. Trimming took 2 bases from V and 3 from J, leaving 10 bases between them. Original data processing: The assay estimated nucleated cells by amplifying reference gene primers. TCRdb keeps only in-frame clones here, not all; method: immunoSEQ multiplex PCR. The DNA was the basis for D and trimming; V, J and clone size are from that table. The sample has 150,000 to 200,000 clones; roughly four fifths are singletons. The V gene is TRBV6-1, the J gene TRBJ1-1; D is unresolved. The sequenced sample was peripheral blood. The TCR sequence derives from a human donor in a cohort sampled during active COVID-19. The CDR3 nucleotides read TGTGCCAGCAGTGAAAGACCACGGGACACTGAAGCTTTCTTT. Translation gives CASSERPRDTEAFF.